This TCR beta chain was captured by sequencing in a study of cytomegalovirus exposure and HLA in healthy donors. Study conclusions and caveats: CMV antigen specificity of a few CMV-associated chains was confirmed in vitro. Sequencing artifact likely explains a cluster of highly shared sequence variants.

PCR amplification relied on 60 Vbeta primers (plus 13 Jbeta primers). Here immunoSEQ multiplex PCR was the method, and the copy in TCRdb shows in-frame clones only, minus some. Of about 110,000 clones listed, under 80% are singletons. A note on this clone: Antigen unknown.

The clonotype comes from a woman between 45 and 65 years old in good health and CMV-seropositive. Sequenced: PBMCs.

CDR3 bases: TGCGCCAGCAGACCTGGACAGGGGTACACTGAAGCTTTCTTT. Its translation is CASRPGQGYTEAFF. This sequence joins TRBV5-1 and TRBJ1-1; 9 nucleotides align to TRBD1. CDR3 length equals 14 residues. Trimming cost V 5 bases and J 3 bases; bases outside gene matches: 5. CDR1 and CDR2 from the germline V gene are SGHRS and YFSETQ.